These 20 T cell receptor beta chains came from one sample sequenced in a study of T cells in localized non-small cell lung cancer. Method: immunoSEQ multiplex PCR; TCRdb's copy keeps in-frame clones and lacks some. The sample lists 15,000 or so clones, around 89% occurring once. Source: peripheral blood, taken before any cancer treatment. The receptor set was obtained from a female donor older than 55 with stage III squamous cell lung carcinoma.

The chain combines TRBV30 with TRBJ2-1; 11 nucleotides agree with TRBD2. The ends lost 0 bases at V and 5 bases at J; junction bases unmatched: 9. CDR1 is GTSNPN and CDR2 is SVGIG in the germline V gene (reference sequence). The CDR3 is 17 amino acids. The CDR3 sequence: CAWSVQIVAGGHNEQFF. CDR3 bases: TGTGCCTGGAGTGTACAAATTGTAGCGGGGGGGCACAATGAGCAGTTCTTC.

V gene TRBV5-4 combines with J gene TRBJ2-7; tentative D call: TRBD2 (6 bases). This CDR3 is built from 15 residues. V was shortened by 4 bases and J by 2 bases, with 16 bases between the two germline ends. The V gene's germline CDR1 is SGHNT and CDR2 YYREEE (reference sequence). The CDR3 region has the DNA TGTGCCAGCAGCCCTGGCGGGACTTTGACCTACGAGCAGTACTTC. The encoded protein is CASSPGGTLTYEQYF.

The rearrangement joins TRBV7-9 to TRBJ2-4, with a tentative D call TRBD1 (6 bases). V lost 5 bases and J lost 8, with 16 bases in between. CDR1 is SEHNR, CDR2 FQNEAQ, per germline (reference sequence). CDR3 size: 14 residues. DNA for the CDR3: TGTGCCAGCAGCGCAACAGGGAAGGGAGACATTCAGTACTTC. Protein: CASSATGKGDIQYF.

The gene calls are TRBV7-2 and TRBJ1-2; D perhaps matches TRBD1 (5 bases). The CDR3 covers 15 residues. CDR1 is SGHTA, CDR2 FQGNSA, per germline. Trimming removed 8 bases at V and 2 bases at J, with 18 bases between. The CDR3 DNA is TGTGCCAGCCGATTTACCGGGACGGAAAACTATGGCTACACCTTC. Translated, it gives CASRFTGTENYGYTF.

V and J are TRBV11-2 and TRBJ1-4; tentative D call: TRBD1 (5 bases). This CDR3 comprises 11 residues. The V and J ends lost 5 bases and 13 bases respectively, with 11 bases between them. The germline V gene encodes CDR1 SGHAT and CDR2 FQNNGV. CDR3 in amino acids: CASSNLGVLFF. As DNA, the CDR3 is TGTGCCAGCAGCAATCTAGGGGTACTGTTTTTT.

This chain connects TRBV18 to TRBJ2-1; TRBD1 matches 7 bases. In germline, CDR1 is KGHSH, CDR2 LQKENI. The V and J ends lost 3 bases and 3 bases, in that order; junction bases with no gene match: 5. The CDR3 has 15 residues. DNA of the CDR3: TGTGCCAGCTCACCCCCGGGACAGAACTACAATGAGCAGTTCTTC. Protein product: CASSPPGQNYNEQFF.

A few counts support this clone. V is TRBV7-3 and J is TRBJ1-1; D not certain. Trimming took 3 bases from V and 4 from J, leaving 12 bases between them. This CDR3 contains 14 residues. CDR1 and CDR2 (germline): SGHTA, FQGTGA. CDR3 DNA: TGTGCCAGCAGCTTCGGCCCTATGAGCACTGAAGCTTTCTTT. It specifies CASSFGPMSTEAFF.

The V gene is TRBV10-3, the J gene TRBJ2-4; D unresolved. V shed 3 bases and J shed 0 bases, with 9 bases lying between them. Germline CDR1 is ENHRY and CDR2 is SYGVKD. This CDR3 is built from 15 residues. CDR3 region: CAISDPELAKNIQYF. CDR3 bases: TGTGCCATCAGTGACCCAGAACTAGCCAAAAACATTCAGTACTTC.

The chain recombines TRBV7-2 with TRBJ1-2; D perhaps matches TRBD1 (6 bases). The CDR3 runs 14 residues. The V gene lost 5 bases and the J gene lost 8 bases, with 18 bases spanning the gap. Germline CDR1 reads SGHTA; CDR2 reads FQGNSA. For the CDR3, the DNA is TGTGCCAGCAGCGCACCTCCAGGGGCTGGGGGCTACACCTTC. This sequence encodes CASSAPPGAGGYTF.

The gene calls are TRBV6-1 and TRBJ2-6, with D hard to call. V lost 2 bases, J lost 0 bases, and 14 bases lay in between. The length of the CDR3 is 18 residues. The germline V gene has CDR1 MNHNS and CDR2 SASEGT. The CDR3 nucleotides are TGTGCCAGCAGTGAATTTTTAGTGCAGAGCTCTGGGGCCAACGTCCTGACTTTC. Protein: CASSEFLVQSSGANVLTF.

The rearrangement joins TRBV5-1 to TRBJ2-1; D gene ambiguous. The CDR3 is made up of 13 amino acids. Trimming pared 0 bases from V and 5 bases from J, leaving 6 bases between. CDR1 SGHRS and CDR2 YFSETQ come from the germline V gene. Here the CDR3 reads CASSLDDNNEQFF. Here the CDR3 DNA reads TGCGCCAGCAGCTTGGACGATAACAATGAGCAGTTCTTC.

The chain uses TRBV11-2 and TRBJ2-1, with 8 positions matching TRBD2. There are 14 residues in the CDR3. Germline assignment: CDR1 SGHAT and CDR2 FQNNGV. Trimming cost V 7 bases and J 7 bases; bases outside gene matches: 9. The DNA for the CDR3 is TGTGCCAGCAACCTAGCGGGCCTTTGGAATGAGCAGTTCTTC. Amino acids: CASNLAGLWNEQFF.

This chain's CDR3 is CASSQGQGQPQHF. Written as DNA, the CDR3 is TGTGCCAGCAGCCAAGGACAGGGCCAGCCCCAGCATTTT. The chain links TRBV6-5 to TRBJ1-5, with 8 bases identical to TRBD1. V lost 6 bases, J lost 7 bases, and 5 bases stayed unmatched. Germline V CDR1 and CDR2: MNHEY, SVGAGI. The CDR3 loop spans 13 amino acids.

The chain joins TRBV7-9 to TRBJ1-2; no definite D call. Germline CDR1 reads SEHNR; CDR2 reads FQNEAQ (reference sequence). The CDR3 totals 14 residues. Trimming took off 8 bases at V and 0 bases at J, with 13 bases between the two ends. DNA for the CDR3: TGTGCCAGCCTTCCGGACGCTACTAACTATGGCTACACCTTC. Protein sequence: CASLPDATNYGYTF.

The V call is TRBV7-9, the J call TRBJ1-2; unclear D gene. From germline, CDR1 is SEHNR and CDR2 FQNEAQ (reference sequence). There are 13 residues in the CDR3. Trimming took off 9 bases at V and 7 bases at J, with 18 bases between the two ends. CDR3 nucleotide sequence: TGTGCCAGTTCGGGCCCAAGTGAGGGTGGCTACACCTTC. Translated, it gives CASSGPSEGGYTF.

This CDR3 is CASSPTGGARDGYTF. Written as DNA, the CDR3 is TGTGCCAGCTCACCGACGGGGGGGGCCAGGGACGGCTACACCTTC. The gene calls are TRBV18 and TRBJ1-2, with D possibly matching TRBD1 (6 bases). The CDR3 spans 15 residues. Trimming cost V 3 bases and J 8 bases, with 19 bases left between them. Per germline, CDR1 KGHSH and CDR2 LQKENI.

The V call is TRBV19, the J call TRBJ2-1; 12 bases align to TRBD2. Per the germline V gene, CDR1 is LNHDA and CDR2 is SQIVND (reference sequence). The CDR3 covers 18 residues. The junction had 9 bases not matched to a gene; V was cut back by 6 bases and J by 0 bases. CDR3 nucleotides: TGTGCCAGTAGCAGGGCTAGCGGGGGGGCGATCTCCTACAATGAGCAGTTCTTC. Its protein product is CASSRASGGAISYNEQFF.

The genes are TRBV5-1 and TRBJ2-2, with no clear D. Deletions cut 3 bases from V and 0 bases from J, with 6 bases between. This CDR3 has 14 residues. Looked up from germline, CDR1 is SGHRS and CDR2 is YFSETQ. The CDR3 coding sequence is TGCGCCAGCAGCTGGACCGCGAACACCGGGGAGCTGTTTTTT. This sequence encodes CASSWTANTGELFF.

J is TRBJ1-5 and V is TRBV2; D not resolved. The germline V gene encodes CDR1 SNHLY and CDR2 FYNNEI. V was pared by 7 bases and J by 7 bases, with 20 bases between. This CDR3 comprises 15 residues. The CDR3 sequence: CASNLSPVAAQPQHF. CDR3 bases: TGTGCCAGCAACCTCTCCCCAGTTGCAGCCCAGCCCCAGCATTTT.

CDR3 region: CASSPTGYQGAFF. In DNA, the CDR3 is TGCGCCAGCAGTCCGACAGGGTACCAGGGAGCTTTCTTT. The J gene is TRBJ1-1, the V gene TRBV23-1; TRBD1 matches at 7 bases. TRBV23-1 is designated an ORF whose function remains uncertain. J was trimmed by 10 bases and V by 4 bases; bases with no gene match: 9. The CDR3 is 13 amino acids.